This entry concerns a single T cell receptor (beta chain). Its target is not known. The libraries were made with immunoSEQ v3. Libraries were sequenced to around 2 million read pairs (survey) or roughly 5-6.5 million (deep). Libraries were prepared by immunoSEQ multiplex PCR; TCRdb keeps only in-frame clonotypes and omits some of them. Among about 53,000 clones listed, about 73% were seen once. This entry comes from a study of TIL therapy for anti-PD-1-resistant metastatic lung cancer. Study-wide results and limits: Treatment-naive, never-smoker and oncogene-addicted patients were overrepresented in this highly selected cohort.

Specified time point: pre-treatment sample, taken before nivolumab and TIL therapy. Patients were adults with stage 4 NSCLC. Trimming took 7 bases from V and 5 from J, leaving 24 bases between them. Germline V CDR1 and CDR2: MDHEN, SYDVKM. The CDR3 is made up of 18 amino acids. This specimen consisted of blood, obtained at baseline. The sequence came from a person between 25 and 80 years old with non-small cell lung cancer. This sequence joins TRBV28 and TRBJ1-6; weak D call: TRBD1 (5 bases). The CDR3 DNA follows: TGTGCCAGCACTGGCACAGGCACACGGGTCAGGGATAATTCACCCCTCCACTTT. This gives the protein CASTGTGTRVRDNSPLHF.